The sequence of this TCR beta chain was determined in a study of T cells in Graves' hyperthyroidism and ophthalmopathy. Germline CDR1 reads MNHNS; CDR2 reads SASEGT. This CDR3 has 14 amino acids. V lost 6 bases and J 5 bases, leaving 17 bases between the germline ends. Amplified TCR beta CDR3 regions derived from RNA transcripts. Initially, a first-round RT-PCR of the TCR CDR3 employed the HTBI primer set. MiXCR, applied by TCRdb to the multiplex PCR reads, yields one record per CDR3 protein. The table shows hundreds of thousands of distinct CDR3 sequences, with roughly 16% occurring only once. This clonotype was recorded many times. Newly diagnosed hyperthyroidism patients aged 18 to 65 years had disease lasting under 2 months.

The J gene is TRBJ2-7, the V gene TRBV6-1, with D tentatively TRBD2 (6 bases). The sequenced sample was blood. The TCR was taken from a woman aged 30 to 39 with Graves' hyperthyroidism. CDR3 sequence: CASRRDDSVDEQYF. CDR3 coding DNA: TGTGCCAGCAGGCGGGATGACAGCGTTGACGAGCAGTACTTC.